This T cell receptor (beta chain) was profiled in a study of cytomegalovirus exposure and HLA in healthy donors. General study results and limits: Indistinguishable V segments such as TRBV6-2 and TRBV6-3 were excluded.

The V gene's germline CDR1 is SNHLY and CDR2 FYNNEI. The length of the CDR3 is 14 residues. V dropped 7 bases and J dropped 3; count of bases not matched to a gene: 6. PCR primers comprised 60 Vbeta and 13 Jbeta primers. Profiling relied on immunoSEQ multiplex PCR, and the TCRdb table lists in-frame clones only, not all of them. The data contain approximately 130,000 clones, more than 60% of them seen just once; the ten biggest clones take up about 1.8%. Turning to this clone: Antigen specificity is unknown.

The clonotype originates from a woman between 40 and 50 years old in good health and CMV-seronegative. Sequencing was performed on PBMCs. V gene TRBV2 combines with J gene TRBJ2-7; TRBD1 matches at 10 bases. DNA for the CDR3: TGTGCCAGCATAGCGAGGACAGGGGGCTACGAGCAGTACTTC. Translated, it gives CASIARTGGYEQYF.